This T cell receptor beta chain was captured by sequencing in a study of identical twins. Using its own MiXCR run on the 5' RACE reads, TCRdb lists one record per CDR3 protein. The sample holds hundreds of thousands of distinct CDR3 sequences; roughly 18% are singletons and the top ten take about 12%. These data also formed part of another study, on T cells expressing NK-cell markers.

The source is a woman in her late teens or twenties in good health. Sequencing was performed on PBMCs.

The CDR3 coding sequence is TGCAGTGCTAGAGATGTACTCGGGGTGAGCTCCTACAATGAGCAGTTCTTC. This sequence encodes CSARDVLGVSSYNEQFF. The rearrangement uses TRBV20-1 and TRBJ2-1; TRBD2 is a possible D gene (5 bases). This CDR3 region has 17 residues. The V gene's germline CDR1 is DFQATT and CDR2 SNEGSKA (reference sequence). V was shortened by 0 bases and J by 0 bases, with 15 bases between the two germline ends.